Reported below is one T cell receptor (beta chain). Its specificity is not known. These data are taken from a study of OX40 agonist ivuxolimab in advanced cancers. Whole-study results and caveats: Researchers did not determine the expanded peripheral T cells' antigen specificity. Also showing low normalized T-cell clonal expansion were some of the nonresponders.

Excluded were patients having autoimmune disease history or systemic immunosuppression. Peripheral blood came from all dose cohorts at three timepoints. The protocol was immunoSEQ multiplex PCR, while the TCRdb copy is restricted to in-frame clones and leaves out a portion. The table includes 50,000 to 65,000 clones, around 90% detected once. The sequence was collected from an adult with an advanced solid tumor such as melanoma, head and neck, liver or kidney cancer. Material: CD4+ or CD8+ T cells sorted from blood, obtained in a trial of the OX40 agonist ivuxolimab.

The CDR3 protein is CASSQDDSAYEQYF. The CDR3 region has the DNA TGTGCCAGCAGCCAGGACGACTCTGCCTACGAGCAGTACTTC. The chain has TRBV7-8 and TRBJ2-7; D is uncertain. Germline assignment: CDR1 SGHVS and CDR2 FQNEAQ. The CDR3 has 14 residues. Trimming pared 5 bases from V and 2 bases from J, leaving 13 bases between.